The 3 T cell receptor beta chains in this list originate from one sample, sequenced in a study of cytomegalovirus exposure and HLA in healthy donors. Profiled with immunoSEQ multiplex PCR; TCRdb holds only in-frame clones, not every one. The data hold under 250,000 clones, with around four fifths observed a single time. The sequenced material came from PBMCs. The receptors were sampled from a woman aged 18-29 years in good health and CMV-seronegative.

The chain is built from TRBV7-9 and TRBJ2-1; D not resolved. Germline V gene data show CDR1 as SEHNR and CDR2 as FQNEAQ (reference sequence). The CDR3 covers 13 residues. Trimming stripped 1 base from V and 5 bases from J, with 6 bases between. The CDR3 region has the DNA TGTGCCAGCAGCTTAGTACGCAACAATGAGCAGTTCTTC. Protein: CASSLVRNNEQFF.

This chain links TRBV6-1 with TRBJ2-7; 7 positions agree with TRBD1. J was trimmed by 1 base and V by 7 bases; bases with no gene match: 10. Germline V CDR1 and CDR2: MNHNS, SASEGT. This CDR3 is built from 15 residues. The CDR3 is CASTRQGRGSYEQYF. CDR3 sequence (DNA): TGTGCCAGCACCAGACAGGGAAGGGGGTCCTACGAGCAGTACTTC.

This clone was seen more than once but under ten times. The V call is TRBV2, the J call TRBJ1-2, with D tentatively TRBD1 (5 bases). The CDR3 has 14 residues. Germline CDR1 reads SNHLY; CDR2 reads FYNNEI. The V end was cut by 5 bases, the J end by 7 bases, with 17 bases between. CDR3 region: CASSWDRRRSGYTF. CDR3 bases: TGTGCCAGCAGTTGGGACCGCCGGAGGAGTGGCTACACCTTC.